This entry lists 18 T cell receptor beta chains sequenced from one sample in a study of technical replicates of blood from a handful of donors. Generated by immunoSEQ multiplex PCR, the TCRdb table keeps only in-frame clones and is missing some. The data hold more than 65,000 clones, with 85% to 95% observed a single time. The source material was T cells isolated from PBMCs. All receptors come from a human donor in good health.

V usage is TRBV19 and J usage is TRBJ1-1; a possible D gene is TRBD1 (6 bases). Germline assignment: CDR1 LNHDA and CDR2 SQIVND (reference sequence). Trimming removed 3 bases from V and 11 bases from J, with 19 bases in between. The CDR3 sequence is 14 residues long. The CDR3 spells CASSIRYRDVGAFF. The CDR3 region has the DNA TGTGCCAGTAGTATCAGGTACAGGGACGTAGGGGCTTTCTTT.

This chain joins TRBV9 and TRBJ2-1; D gene ambiguous. Between the trimmed V and J ends, which lost 1 base and 8 bases, there was a span of 10 bases. This CDR3 has 13 residues. CDR1 is SGDLS, CDR2 YYNGEE, per germline. In DNA form, the CDR3 reads TGTGCCAGCAGCGTAAGCATAGAGGATGAGCAGTTCTTC. Encoded protein: CASSVSIEDEQFF.

This rearrangement joins TRBV15 to TRBJ2-1; a weak D match, TRBD1 (6 bases). The V gene lost 1 base and the J gene lost 7 bases, with 26 bases spanning the gap. The CDR3 covers 19 residues. Germline V gene data show CDR1 as LNHNV and CDR2 as YYDKDF (reference sequence). CDR3 in amino acids: CATSRGLGRGIYAQNEQFF. As DNA, the CDR3 is TGTGCCACCAGCAGAGGTCTGGGCAGGGGAATTTATGCACAGAATGAGCAGTTCTTC.

The chain combines TRBV7-3 with TRBJ2-7; D is unresolved. The CDR3 is 12 amino acids. The germline V gene encodes CDR1 SGHTA and CDR2 FQGTGA. Between the trimmed V and J ends, which lost 0 bases and 6 bases, there was a span of 6 bases. In DNA, the CDR3 is TGTGCCAGCAGCTTAACCTCGGGCGAGCAGTACTTC. Amino acids: CASSLTSGEQYF.

This clone has only one observation. This sequence joins TRBV30 and TRBJ1-5; D unresolved. Per the germline V gene, CDR1 is GTSNPN and CDR2 is SVGIG (reference sequence). The CDR3 runs to 14 residues. The V gene lost 3 bases and the J gene lost 0 bases, with 9 bases spanning the gap. DNA for the CDR3: TGTGCCTGGAGCTCGGACTTTAGCAATCAGCCCCAGCATTTT. Translating gives CAWSSDFSNQPQHF.

V usage is TRBV7-9 and J usage is TRBJ2-7, with D possibly TRBD2 on 5 matching bases. Germline CDR1 SEHNR, CDR2 FQNEAQ (reference sequence). V was cut by 6 bases and J by 3 bases, with 21 bases left in between. The CDR3 spans 16 residues. The CDR3 DNA reads TGTGCCAGCAGTCTTAGGACTGCAAACTACCGCTACGAGCAGTACTTC. Translation: CASSLRTANYRYEQYF.

CDR3 bases: TGCAGCGTTGTAGCAGGGTACACTGAAGCTTTCTTT. This codes for CSVVAGYTEAFF. The gene calls are TRBV29-1 and TRBJ1-1; possibly TRBD1 for D (5 bases). The CDR3 extends over 12 amino acids. CDR1 is SQVTM, CDR2 ANQGSEA, per germline. Trimming cost V 4 bases and J 3 bases, with 9 bases left between them.

This chain links TRBV4-2 with TRBJ2-4; D is perhaps TRBD2 (5 bases). This CDR3 spans 16 amino acids. Per germline, CDR1 LGHNA and CDR2 YNFKEQ. Trimming cost V 1 base and J 1 base, with 11 bases left between them. The CDR3 region is CASSQVLDLAKNIQYF. CDR3 nucleotide sequence: TGTGCCAGCAGCCAAGTACTAGACTTGGCCAAAAACATTCAGTACTTC.

This chain uses TRBV23-1 with TRBJ2-7; TRBD1 is a possible D gene (6 bases). TRBV23-1 is assigned to the ORF class and has an uncertain function. CDR3 length: 18 residues. The V gene lost 0 bases and the J gene lost 2 bases, with 20 bases spanning the gap. CDR3 loop: CASSQSDRNRDKAYEQYF. The CDR3, as DNA: TGCGCCAGCAGTCAATCAGACAGGAACCGAGACAAGGCCTACGAGCAGTACTTC.

This sequence joins TRBV5-4 and TRBJ1-1, with a possible D match to TRBD1 (5 bases). Germline V CDR1 and CDR2: SGHNT, YYREEE (reference sequence). The CDR3 loop spans 12 amino acids. The ends were cut back, 4 bases at V and 5 bases at J, with 9 bases in the middle. The CDR3 DNA is TGTGCCAGCAGCAGACAGACTACTGAAGCTTTCTTT. Encoded protein: CASSRQTTEAFF.

A single count supports this clone. The CDR3 coding sequence is TGTGCCAGCACTAGCGGGAGCTCTGGGGCCAACGTCCTGACTTTC. Translated, it gives CASTSGSSGANVLTF. The V call is TRBV2, the J call TRBJ2-6; 10 bases agree with TRBD2. Germline CDR1 reads SNHLY; CDR2 reads FYNNEI. This CDR3 has 15 residues. V lost 7 bases and J lost 0; bases outside the gene matches: 0.

The V gene is TRBV7-9, the J gene TRBJ1-2, with TRBD1 matching 11 bases. Germline trimming cut 2 bases from V and 8 bases from J; bases unmatched to any gene: 7. Germline CDR1 reads SEHNR; CDR2 reads FQNEAQ (reference sequence). CDR3 size: 15 residues. CDR3 loop: CASSLPGTGGWGYTF. In nucleotides, the CDR3 is TGTGCCAGCAGCTTACCTGGGACAGGGGGTTGGGGCTACACCTTC.

V and J are TRBV5-1 and TRBJ2-5, with 11 bases aligning to TRBD2. Germline-derived CDR1 and CDR2 are SGHRS and YFSETQ. The CDR3 has 14 residues. V lost 4 bases to trimming and J lost 3 bases; unmatched junction nucleotides: 2. The CDR3: CASSQTSGEETQYF. The CDR3 nucleotides read TGCGCCAGCAGCCAGACTAGCGGGGAAGAGACCCAGTACTTC.

The J gene is TRBJ2-1, the V gene TRBV7-2; 11 bases are a match to TRBD2. From germline, CDR1 is SGHTA and CDR2 FQGNSA. The CDR3 loop spans 13 amino acids. Unmatched junction bases numbered 1, after V lost 5 bases and J lost 7 bases. As DNA, the CDR3 is TGTGCCAGCAGCACTAGCGGGAGTAATGAGCAGTTCTTC. This translates into CASSTSGSNEQFF.

The chain links TRBV28 to TRBJ2-5; 7 bases are a match to TRBD1. The CDR3 length is 16 residues. The V gene's germline CDR1 is MDHEN and CDR2 SYDVKM. With 3 bases clipped from V and 4 bases from J, the junction kept 11 bases outside the gene matches. Written as DNA, the CDR3 is TGTGCCAGCAGTTTCGTCAGGGGGACAAGGGGAGAGACCCAGTACTTC. Amino acid sequence: CASSFVRGTRGETQYF.

This rearrangement joins TRBV14 to TRBJ2-1; a possible D gene is TRBD2 (6 bases). Trimming stripped 0 bases from V and 9 bases from J, with 24 bases between. Looked up from germline, CDR1 is SGHDN and CDR2 is FVKESK. This CDR3 has 18 amino acids. CDR3 sequence reads: CASSQEGGQLSRRIEQFF. Here the CDR3 DNA reads TGTGCCAGCAGCCAAGAAGGAGGGCAACTGTCGCGGCGTATTGAGCAGTTCTTC.

The chain links TRBV10-1 to TRBJ2-1, with D unresolved. The V gene lost 2 bases and the J gene lost 9 bases, with 8 bases spanning the gap. The germline CDR1 and CDR2 sequences are WNHNN and SYGVQD (reference sequence). The CDR3 has 12 residues. CDR3 region: CASSERVSEQFF. The CDR3 nucleotides are TGCGCCAGCAGTGAGAGAGTAAGTGAGCAGTTCTTC.

This clone appeared a single time. This chain connects TRBV5-6 to TRBJ2-2; 7 bases fit TRBD2. J lost 4 bases, V lost 2 bases, and 8 bases had no gene match. The CDR3 is 16 residues long. CDR1 and CDR2 (germline): SGHDT, YYEEEE. The CDR3 DNA reads as TGTGCCAGCAGCTTAATAAAAGCGGGATCCACCGGGGAGCTGTTTTTT. This translates into CASSLIKAGSTGELFF.